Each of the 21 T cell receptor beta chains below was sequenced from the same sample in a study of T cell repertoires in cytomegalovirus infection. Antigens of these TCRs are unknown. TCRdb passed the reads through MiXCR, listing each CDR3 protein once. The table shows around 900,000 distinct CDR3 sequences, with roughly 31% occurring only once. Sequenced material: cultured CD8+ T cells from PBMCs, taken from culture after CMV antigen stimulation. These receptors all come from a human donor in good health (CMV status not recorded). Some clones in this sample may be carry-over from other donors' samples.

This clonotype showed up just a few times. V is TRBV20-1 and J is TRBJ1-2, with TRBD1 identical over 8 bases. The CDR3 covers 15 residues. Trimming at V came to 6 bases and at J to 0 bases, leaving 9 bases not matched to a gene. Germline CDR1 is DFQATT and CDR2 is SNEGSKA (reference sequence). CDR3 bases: TGCAGTGCCATGGACAGGGCGATAGCTAACTATGGCTACACCTTC. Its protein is CSAMDRAIANYGYTF.

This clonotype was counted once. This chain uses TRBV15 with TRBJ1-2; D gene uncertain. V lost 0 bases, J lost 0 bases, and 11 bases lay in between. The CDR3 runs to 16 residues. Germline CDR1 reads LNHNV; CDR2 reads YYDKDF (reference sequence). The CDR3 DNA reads TGTGCCACCAGCAGAGATGGGAGGTATTCTAACTATGGCTACACCTTC. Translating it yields CATSRDGRYSNYGYTF.

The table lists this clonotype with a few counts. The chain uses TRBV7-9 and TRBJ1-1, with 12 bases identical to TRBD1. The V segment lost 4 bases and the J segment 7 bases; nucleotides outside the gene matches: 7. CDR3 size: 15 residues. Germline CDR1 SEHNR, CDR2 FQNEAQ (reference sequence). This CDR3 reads CASSSGDRGRLEAFF. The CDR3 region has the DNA TGTGCCAGCAGCTCAGGGGACAGGGGGCGTCTTGAAGCTTTCTTT.

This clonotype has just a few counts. The DNA for the CDR3 is TGCAGTGCTAGTAGTCAGGGATCGGCCGGGGAGCTGTTTTTT. Protein: CSASSQGSAGELFF. This chain joins TRBV20-1 and TRBJ2-2; D possibly corresponds to TRBD1 (5 bases). Germline V gives CDR1 DFQATT, CDR2 SNEGSKA (reference sequence). The V end was cut by 3 bases, the J end by 6 bases, with 14 bases between. CDR3 length: 14 amino acids.

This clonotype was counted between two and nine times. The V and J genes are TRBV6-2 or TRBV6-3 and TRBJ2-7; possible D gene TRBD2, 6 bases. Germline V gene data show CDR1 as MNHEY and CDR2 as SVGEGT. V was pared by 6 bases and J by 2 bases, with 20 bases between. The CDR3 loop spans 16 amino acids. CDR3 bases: TGTGCCAGCAGCCCCATAGTCGGCAGGGAGGCCTACGAGCAGTACGTC. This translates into CASSPIVGREAYEQYV.

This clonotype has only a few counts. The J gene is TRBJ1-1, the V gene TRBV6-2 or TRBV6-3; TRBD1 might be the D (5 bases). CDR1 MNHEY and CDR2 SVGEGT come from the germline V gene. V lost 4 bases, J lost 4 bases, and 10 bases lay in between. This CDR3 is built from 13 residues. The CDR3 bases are TGTGCCAGCAGTTCGCAGGGCCTCACTGAAGCTTTCTTT. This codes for CASSSQGLTEAFF.

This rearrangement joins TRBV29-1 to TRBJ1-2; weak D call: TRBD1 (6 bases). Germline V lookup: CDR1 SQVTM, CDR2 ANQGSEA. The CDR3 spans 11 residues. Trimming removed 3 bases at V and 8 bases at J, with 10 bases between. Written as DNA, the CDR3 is TGCAGCGTTGACAGGGGAATGGGCTACACCTTC. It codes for CSVDRGMGYTF.

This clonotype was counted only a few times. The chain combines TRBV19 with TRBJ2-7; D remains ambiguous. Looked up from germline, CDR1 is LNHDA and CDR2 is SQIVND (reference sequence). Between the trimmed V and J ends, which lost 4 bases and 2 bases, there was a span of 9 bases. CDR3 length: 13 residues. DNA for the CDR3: TGTGCCAGTAGTACGGCTAACGCCTACGAGCAGTACTTC. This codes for CASSTANAYEQYF.

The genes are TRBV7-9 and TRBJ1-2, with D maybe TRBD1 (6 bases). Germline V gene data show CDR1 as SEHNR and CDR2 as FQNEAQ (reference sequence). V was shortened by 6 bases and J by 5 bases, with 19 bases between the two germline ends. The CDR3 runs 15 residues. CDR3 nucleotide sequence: TGTGCCAGCAGTCTTTCTTACGGGGGCAATTATGGCTACACCTTC. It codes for CASSLSYGGNYGYTF.

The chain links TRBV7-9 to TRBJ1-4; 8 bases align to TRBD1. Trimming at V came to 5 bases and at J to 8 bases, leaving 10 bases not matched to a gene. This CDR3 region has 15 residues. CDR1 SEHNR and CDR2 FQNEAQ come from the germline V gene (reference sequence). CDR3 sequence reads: CASSQIQGVLEKLFF. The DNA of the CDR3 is TGTGCCAGCAGCCAGATACAGGGGGTTTTGGAAAAACTGTTTTTT.

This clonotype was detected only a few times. The CDR3 spells CASSITGTTEAFF. CDR3 in DNA: TGTGCCAGCTCAATTACAGGAACGACTGAAGCTTTCTTT. This chain connects TRBV12-3 or TRBV12-4 to TRBJ1-1; perhaps TRBD1 as D (5 bases). V shed 8 bases and J shed 5 bases, with 15 bases lying between them. This CDR3 spans 13 amino acids.

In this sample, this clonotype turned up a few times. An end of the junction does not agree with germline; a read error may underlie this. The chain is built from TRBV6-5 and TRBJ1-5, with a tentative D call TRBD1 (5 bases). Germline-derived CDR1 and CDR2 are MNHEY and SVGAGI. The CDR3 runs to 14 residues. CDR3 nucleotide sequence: TGTGCCAGCGGTTACGGGGCAGGAAATCAGCCCCAGCATTTT. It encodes CASGYGAGNQPQHF.

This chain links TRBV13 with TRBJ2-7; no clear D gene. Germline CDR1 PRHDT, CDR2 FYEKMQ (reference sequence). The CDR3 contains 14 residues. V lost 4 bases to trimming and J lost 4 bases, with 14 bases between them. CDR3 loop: CASSSRPGWYEQYF. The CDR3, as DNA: TGTGCCAGCAGCTCCCGACCGGGCTGGTACGAGCAGTACTTC.

The CDR3 reads CASSESQINYGYTF. As DNA, the CDR3 is TGCGCCAGCAGTGAGTCCCAGATTAACTATGGCTACACCTTC. The genes are TRBV10-2 and TRBJ1-2; D is ambiguous. The germline V and J ends were trimmed by 0 bases and 1 base, with 6 bases remaining between them. Germline CDR1 and CDR2: WSHSY and SAAADI. The CDR3 length is 14 residues.

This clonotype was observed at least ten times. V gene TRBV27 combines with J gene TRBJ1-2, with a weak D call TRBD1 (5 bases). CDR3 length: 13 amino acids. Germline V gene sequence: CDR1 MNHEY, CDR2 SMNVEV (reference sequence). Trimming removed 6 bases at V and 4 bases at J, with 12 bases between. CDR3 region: CASSPGTLYGYTF. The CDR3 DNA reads TGTGCCAGCAGCCCCGGGACCCTCTATGGCTACACCTTC.

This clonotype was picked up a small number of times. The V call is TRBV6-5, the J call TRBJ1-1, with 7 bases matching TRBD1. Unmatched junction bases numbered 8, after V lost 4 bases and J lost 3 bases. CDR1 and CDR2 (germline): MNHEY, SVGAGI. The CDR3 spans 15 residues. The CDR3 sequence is CASSFYRGGDTEAFF. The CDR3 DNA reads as TGTGCCAGCAGTTTTTACAGGGGAGGGGACACTGAAGCTTTCTTT.

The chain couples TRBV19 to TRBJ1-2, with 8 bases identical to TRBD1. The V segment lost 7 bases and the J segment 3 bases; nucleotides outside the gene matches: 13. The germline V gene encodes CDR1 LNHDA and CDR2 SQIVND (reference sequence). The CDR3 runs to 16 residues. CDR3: CASNVHQGADYYGYTF. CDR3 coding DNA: TGTGCCAGTAATGTACATCAGGGGGCAGACTACTATGGCTACACCTTC.

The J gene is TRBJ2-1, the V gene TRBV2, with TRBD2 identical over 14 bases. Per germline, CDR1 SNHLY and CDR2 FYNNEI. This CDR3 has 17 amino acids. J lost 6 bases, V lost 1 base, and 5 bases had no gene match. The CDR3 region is CASSEGLAGGLGNEQFF. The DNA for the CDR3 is TGTGCCAGCAGTGAAGGACTAGCGGGGGGGCTAGGCAATGAGCAGTTCTTC.

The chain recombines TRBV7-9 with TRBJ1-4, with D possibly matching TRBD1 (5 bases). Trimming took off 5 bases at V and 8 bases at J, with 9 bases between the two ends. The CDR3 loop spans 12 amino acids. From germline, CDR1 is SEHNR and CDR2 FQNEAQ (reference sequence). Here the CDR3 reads CASSQGGEKLFF. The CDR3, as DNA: TGTGCCAGCAGCCAGGGTGGGGAAAAACTGTTTTTT.

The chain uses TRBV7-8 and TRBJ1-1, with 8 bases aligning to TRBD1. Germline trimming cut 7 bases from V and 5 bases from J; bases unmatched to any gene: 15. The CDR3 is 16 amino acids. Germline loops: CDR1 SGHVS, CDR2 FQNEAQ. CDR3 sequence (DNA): TGTGCCAGCACCCCGCCCGACAGGGGCATTAGGACTGAAGCTTTCTTT. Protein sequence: CASTPPDRGIRTEAFF.

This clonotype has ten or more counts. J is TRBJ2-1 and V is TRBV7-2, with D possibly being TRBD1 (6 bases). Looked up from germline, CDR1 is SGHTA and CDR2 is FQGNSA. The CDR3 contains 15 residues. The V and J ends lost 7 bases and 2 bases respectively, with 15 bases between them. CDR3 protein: CASIDGRGPYNEQFF. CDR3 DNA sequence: TGTGCCAGCATCGATGGCAGGGGTCCCTACAATGAGCAGTTCTTC.